This TCR beta chain was captured by sequencing in a study of HIV-infected patients and healthy controls. About the research overall: In most of the 16 patients, CD4 counts climbed slightly after three months but remained subnormal. About 65% of the sixteen became undetectable by the second bleed, and all after another year of therapy. Study-wide results and caveats: Size-matching overweighted rare events from HIV-infected data when comparing patients with controls. Significant mean usage differences between HIV-infected patients and controls involved eight alpha and eight beta V genes.

Alpha and beta constant-region primers primed reverse transcription of around 0.5 ug RNA. Alpha and beta chain libraries were made separately by chain-specific third strand synthesis with multiplexing indices. MiXCR was run by TCRdb on the 5' RACE reads, yielding one entry per CDR3 protein. This sample carries roughly 9,000 distinct CDR3 sequences, 8.7% of them seen once, and the ten largest clones take approximately 23%. By proportion, this clonotype is hyperexpanded. What it binds is unknown. With 4 bases clipped from V and 7 bases from J, the junction kept 8 bases outside the gene matches. This CDR3 has 16 residues. Germline V gene lookup returns CDR1 PRHDT and CDR2 FYEKMQ (reference sequence). Antiretroviral therapy had run roughly three months, about 14 weeks, before follow-up blood collection. No cell fractionation was done, so the repertoire covers all unsorted peripheral blood T cells.

This specimen consisted of blood, obtained during antiretroviral therapy. The TCR was taken from an adult with HIV infection. This sequence joins TRBV13 and TRBJ2-1; 12 nucleotides match TRBD1. This CDR3 is CASSWEGQGARNEQFF. The CDR3 DNA is TGTGCCAGCAGCTGGGAGGGACAGGGGGCTCGGAATGAGCAGTTCTTC.